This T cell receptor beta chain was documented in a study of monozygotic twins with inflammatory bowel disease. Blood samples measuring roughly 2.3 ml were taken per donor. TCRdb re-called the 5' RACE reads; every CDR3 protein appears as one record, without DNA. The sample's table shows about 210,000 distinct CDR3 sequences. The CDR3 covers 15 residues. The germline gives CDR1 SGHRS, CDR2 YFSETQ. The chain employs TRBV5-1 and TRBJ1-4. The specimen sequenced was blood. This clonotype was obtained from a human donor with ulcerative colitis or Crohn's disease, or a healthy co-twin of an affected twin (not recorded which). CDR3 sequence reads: CASSLVGEANEKLFF. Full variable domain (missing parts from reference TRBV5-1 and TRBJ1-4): KAGVTQTPRYLIKTRGQQVTLSCSPISGHRSVSWYQQTPGQGLQFLFEYFSETQRNKGNFPGRFSGRQFSNSRSEMNVSTLELGDSALYLCASSLVGEANEKLFFGSGTQLSVL.